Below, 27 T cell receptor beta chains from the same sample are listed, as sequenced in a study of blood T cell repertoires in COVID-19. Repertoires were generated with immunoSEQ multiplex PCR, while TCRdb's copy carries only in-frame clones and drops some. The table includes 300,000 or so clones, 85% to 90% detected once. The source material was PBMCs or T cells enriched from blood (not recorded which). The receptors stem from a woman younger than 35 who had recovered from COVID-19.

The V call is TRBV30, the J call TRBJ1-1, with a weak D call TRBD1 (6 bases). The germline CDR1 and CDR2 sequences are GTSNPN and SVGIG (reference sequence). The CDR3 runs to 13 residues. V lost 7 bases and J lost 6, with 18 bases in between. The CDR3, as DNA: TGTGCCTCCCTGAATCCAGGGGTCGCTGAAGCTTTCTTT. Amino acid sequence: CASLNPGVAEAFF.

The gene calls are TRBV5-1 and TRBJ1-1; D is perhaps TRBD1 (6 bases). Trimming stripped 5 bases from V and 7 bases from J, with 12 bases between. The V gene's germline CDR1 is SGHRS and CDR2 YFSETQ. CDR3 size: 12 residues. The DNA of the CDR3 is TGCGCCAGCAGAACCGACAGGCTTGAAGCTTTCTTT. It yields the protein CASRTDRLEAFF.

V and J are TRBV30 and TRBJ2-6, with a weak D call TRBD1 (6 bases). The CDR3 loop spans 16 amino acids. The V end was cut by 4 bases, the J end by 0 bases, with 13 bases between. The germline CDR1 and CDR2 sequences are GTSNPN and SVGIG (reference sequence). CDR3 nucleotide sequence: TGTGCCTGGAAGGAGACAGGACACTCTGGGGCCAACGTCCTGACTTTC. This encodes CAWKETGHSGANVLTF.

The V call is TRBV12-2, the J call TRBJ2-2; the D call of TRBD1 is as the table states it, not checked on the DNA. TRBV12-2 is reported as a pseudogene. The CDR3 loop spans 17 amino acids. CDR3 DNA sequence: TGTGCAAGTCGCTTCTTACGGGACAGGGTGAACACCGGGGAGCTGTTTTTT. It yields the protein CASRFLRDRVNTGELFF.

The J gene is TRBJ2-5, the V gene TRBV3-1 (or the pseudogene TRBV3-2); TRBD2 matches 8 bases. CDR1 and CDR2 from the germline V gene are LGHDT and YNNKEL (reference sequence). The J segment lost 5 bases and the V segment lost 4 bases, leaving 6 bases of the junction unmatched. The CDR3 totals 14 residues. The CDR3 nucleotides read TGTGCCAGCAGCCGGCCGGGGGGGTTTGAGACCCAGTACTTC. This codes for CASSRPGGFETQYF.

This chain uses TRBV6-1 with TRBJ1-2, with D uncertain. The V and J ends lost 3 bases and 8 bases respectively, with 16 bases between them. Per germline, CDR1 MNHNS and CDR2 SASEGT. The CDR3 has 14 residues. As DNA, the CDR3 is TGTGCCAGCAGTGAGCTAGGTCTGATCTGGGGCTACACCTTC. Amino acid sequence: CASSELGLIWGYTF.

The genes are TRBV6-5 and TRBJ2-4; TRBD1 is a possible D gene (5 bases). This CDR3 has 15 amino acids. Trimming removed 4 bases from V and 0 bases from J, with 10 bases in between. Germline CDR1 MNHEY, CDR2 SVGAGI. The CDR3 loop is CASSSRTLAKNIQYF. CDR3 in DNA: TGTGCCAGCAGTTCCCGGACACTAGCCAAAAACATTCAGTACTTC.

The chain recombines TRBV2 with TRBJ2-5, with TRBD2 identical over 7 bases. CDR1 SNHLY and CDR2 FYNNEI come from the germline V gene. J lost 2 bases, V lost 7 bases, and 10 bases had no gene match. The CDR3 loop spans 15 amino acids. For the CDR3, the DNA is TGTGCCAGCACCCCTAGGGCGGGAGTGCAAGAGACCCAGTACTTC. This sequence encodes CASTPRAGVQETQYF.

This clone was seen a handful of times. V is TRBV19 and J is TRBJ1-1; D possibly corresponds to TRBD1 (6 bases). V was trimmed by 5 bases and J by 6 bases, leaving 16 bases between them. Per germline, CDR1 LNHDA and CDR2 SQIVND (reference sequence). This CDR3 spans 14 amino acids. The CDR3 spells CASSLRGADAEAFF. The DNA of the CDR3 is TGTGCCAGTAGTCTGCGGGGGGCGGATGCTGAAGCTTTCTTT.

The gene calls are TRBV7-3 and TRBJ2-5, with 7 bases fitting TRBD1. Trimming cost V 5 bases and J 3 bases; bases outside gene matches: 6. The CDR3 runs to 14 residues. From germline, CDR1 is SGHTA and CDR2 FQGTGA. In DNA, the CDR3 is TGTGCCAGCAGCCCCTCCGGGACAGAAGAGACCCAGTACTTC. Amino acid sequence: CASSPSGTEETQYF. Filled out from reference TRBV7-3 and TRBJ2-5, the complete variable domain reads GAGVSQTPSNKVTEKGKYVELRCDPISGHTALYWYRQSLGQGPEFLIYFQGTGAADDSGLPNDRFFAVRPEGSVSTLKIQRTERGDSAVYLCASSPSGTEETQYFGPGTRLLVL.

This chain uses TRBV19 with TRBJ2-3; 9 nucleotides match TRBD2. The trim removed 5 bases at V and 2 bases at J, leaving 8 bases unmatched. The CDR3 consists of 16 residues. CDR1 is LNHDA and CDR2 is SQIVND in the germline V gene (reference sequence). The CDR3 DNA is TGTGCCAGTAGTCAGCTAGCGGGATCCCCCACAGATACGCAGTATTTT. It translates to CASSQLAGSPTDTQYF. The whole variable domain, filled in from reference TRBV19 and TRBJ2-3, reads DGGITQSPKYLFRKEGQNVTLSCEQNLNHDAMYWYRQDPGQGLRLIYYSQIVNDFQKGDIAEGYSVSREKKESFPLTVTSAQKNPTAFYLCASSQLAGSPTDTQYFGPGTRLTVL.

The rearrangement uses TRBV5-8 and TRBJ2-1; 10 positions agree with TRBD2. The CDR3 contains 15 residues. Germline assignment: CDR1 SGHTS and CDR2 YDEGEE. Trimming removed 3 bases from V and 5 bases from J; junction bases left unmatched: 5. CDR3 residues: CASSSGLAPNNEQFF. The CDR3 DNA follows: TGTGCCAGCAGCTCGGGACTAGCGCCTAACAATGAGCAGTTCTTC.

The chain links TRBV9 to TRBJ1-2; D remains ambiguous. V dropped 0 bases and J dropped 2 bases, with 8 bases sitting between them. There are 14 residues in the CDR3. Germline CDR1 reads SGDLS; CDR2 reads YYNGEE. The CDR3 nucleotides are TGTGCCAGCAGCGTAGAACAACAGAACTATGGCTACACCTTC. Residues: CASSVEQQNYGYTF.

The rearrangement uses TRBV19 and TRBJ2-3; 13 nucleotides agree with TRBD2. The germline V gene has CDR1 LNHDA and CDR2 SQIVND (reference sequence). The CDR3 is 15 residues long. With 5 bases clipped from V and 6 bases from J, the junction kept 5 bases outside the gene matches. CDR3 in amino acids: CASSLGLAGADTQYF. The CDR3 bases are TGTGCCAGTAGTCTTGGACTAGCGGGAGCGGATACGCAGTATTTT.

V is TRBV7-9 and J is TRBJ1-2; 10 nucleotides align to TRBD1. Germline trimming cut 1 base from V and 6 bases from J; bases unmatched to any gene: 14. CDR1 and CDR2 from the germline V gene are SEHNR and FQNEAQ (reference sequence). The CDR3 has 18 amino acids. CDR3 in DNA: TGTGCCAGCAGCTTAGTAGGTGATACCGGGACAGGGGACCATGGCTACACCTTC. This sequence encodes CASSLVGDTGTGDHGYTF.

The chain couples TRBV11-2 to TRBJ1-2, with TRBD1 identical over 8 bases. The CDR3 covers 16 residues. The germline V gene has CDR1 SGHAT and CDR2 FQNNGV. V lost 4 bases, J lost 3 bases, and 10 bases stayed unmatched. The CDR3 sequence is CASSSYRGKEYYGYTF. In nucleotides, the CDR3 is TGTGCCAGCAGCTCCTACAGGGGGAAGGAGTACTATGGCTACACCTTC. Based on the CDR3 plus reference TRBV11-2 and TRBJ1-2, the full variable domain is EAGVAQSPRYKIIEKRQSVAFWCNPISGHATLYWYQQILGQGPKLLIQFQNNGVVDDSQLPKDRFSAERLKGVDSTLKIQPAKLEDSAVYLCASSSYRGKEYYGYTFGSGTRLTVV.

CDR3 sequence: CASGRASDAYNEQFF. CDR3 in DNA: TGCGCCAGCGGGAGGGCTAGCGATGCCTACAATGAGCAGTTCTTC. The V call is TRBV4-1, the J call TRBJ2-1; 7 bases fit TRBD2. The junction had 9 bases not matched to a gene; V was cut back by 8 bases and J by 2 bases. The V gene's germline CDR1 is MGHRA and CDR2 YSYEKL. The CDR3 is 15 amino acids.

The CDR3 DNA reads as TGTGCCAGCAGTTCATACACAGGGGGCAGGGGCGGGGAGCTGTTTTTT. It codes for CASSSYTGGRGGELFF. The rearrangement joins TRBV27 to TRBJ2-2; 9 positions agree with TRBD1. V shed 4 bases, J shed 7 bases, and the junction held 10 bases outside the gene matches. Looked up from germline, CDR1 is MNHEY and CDR2 is SMNVEV (reference sequence). The CDR3 length is 16 residues.

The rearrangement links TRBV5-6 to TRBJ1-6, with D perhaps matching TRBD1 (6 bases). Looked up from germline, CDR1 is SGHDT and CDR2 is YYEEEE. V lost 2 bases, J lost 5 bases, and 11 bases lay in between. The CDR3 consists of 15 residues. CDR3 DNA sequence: TGTGCCAGCAGCTTCCGACAGGCGGATAATTCACCCCTCCACTTT. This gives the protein CASSFRQADNSPLHF.

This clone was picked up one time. CDR3 nucleotides: TGTGCCTGGGACGGGACACTTGGAAACACCATATATTTT. This gives the protein CAWDGTLGNTIYF. This chain joins TRBV30 and TRBJ1-3, with a tentative D call TRBD1 (6 bases). Germline CDR1 reads GTSNPN; CDR2 reads SVGIG (reference sequence). The CDR3 consists of 13 residues. Trimming stripped 5 bases from V and 3 bases from J, with 11 bases between.

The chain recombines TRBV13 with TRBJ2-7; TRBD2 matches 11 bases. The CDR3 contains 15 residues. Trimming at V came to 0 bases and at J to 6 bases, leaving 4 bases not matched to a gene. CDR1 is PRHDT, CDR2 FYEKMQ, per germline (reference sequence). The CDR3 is CASSLGTSGRSEQYF. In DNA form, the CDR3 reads TGTGCCAGCAGCTTAGGAACTAGCGGGAGAAGCGAGCAGTACTTC. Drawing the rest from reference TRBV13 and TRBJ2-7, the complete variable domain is AAGVIQSPRHLIKEKRETATLKCYPIPRHDTVYWYQQGPGQDPQFLISFYEKMQSDKGSIPDRFSAQQFSDYHSELNMSSLELGDSALYFCASSLGTSGRSEQYFGPGTRLTVT.

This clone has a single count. Here the CDR3 DNA reads TGTGCCAGTAGCCTTGTGGGAGGGGCGAACTACGAGCAGTACTTC. It translates to CASSLVGGANYEQYF. The chain links TRBV7-8 to TRBJ2-7; 7 nucleotides match TRBD2. CDR1 and CDR2 (germline): SGHVS, FQNEAQ. The V gene end was trimmed by 9 bases and the J gene end by 3 bases; junction bases not matched to a gene: 14. The CDR3 length is 15 residues. Based on the CDR3 plus reference TRBV7-8 and TRBJ2-7, the full variable domain is GAGVSQSPRYKVAKRGQDVALRCDPISGHVSLFWYQQALGQGPEFLTYFQNEAQLDKSGLPSDRFFAERPEGSVSTLKIQRTQQEDSAVYLCASSLVGGANYEQYFGPGTRLTVT.

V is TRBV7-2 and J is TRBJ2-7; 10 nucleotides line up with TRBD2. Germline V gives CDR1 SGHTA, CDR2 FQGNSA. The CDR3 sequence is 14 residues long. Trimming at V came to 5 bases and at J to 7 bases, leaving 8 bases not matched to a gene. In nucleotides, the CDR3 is TGTGCCAGCAGCCTCGGACTAGCGGTTCAAGAGCAGTACTTC. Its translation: CASSLGLAVQEQYF.

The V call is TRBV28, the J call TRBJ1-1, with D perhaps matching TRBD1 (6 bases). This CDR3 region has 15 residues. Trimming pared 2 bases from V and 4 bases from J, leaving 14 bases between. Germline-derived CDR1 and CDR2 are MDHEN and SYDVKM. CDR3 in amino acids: CASSLSQGLFTEAFF. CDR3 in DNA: TGTGCCAGCAGTTTAAGTCAGGGGCTCTTCACTGAAGCTTTCTTT. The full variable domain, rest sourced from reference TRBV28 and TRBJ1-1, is DVKVTQSSRYLVKRTGEKVFLECVQDMDHENMFWYRQDPGLGLRLIYFSYDVKMKEKGDIPEGYSVSREKKERFSLILESASTNQTSMYLCASSLSQGLFTEAFFGQGTRLTVV.

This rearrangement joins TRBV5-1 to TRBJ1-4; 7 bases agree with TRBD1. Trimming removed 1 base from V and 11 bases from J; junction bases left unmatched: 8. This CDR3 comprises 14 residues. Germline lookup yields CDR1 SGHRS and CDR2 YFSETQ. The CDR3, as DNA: TGCGCCAGCAGCTTGACAGGGGTTACGGGGAAACTGTTTTTT. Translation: CASSLTGVTGKLFF.

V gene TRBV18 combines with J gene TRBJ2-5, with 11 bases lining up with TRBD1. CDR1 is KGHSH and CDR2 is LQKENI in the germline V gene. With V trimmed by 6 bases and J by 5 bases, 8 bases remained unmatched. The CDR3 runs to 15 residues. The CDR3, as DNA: TGTGCCAGCTCGTCGGACAGGGGGCAAGGGGAGACCCAGTACTTC. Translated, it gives CASSSDRGQGETQYF.

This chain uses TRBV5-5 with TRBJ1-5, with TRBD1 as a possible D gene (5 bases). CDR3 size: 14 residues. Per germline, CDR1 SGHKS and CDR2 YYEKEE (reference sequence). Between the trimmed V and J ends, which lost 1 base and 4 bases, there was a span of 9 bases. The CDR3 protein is CASSLIGVNQPQHF. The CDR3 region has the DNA TGTGCCAGCAGCTTGATAGGGGTAAATCAGCCCCAGCATTTT.